The clone carrying this TCR beta chain appeared a few times. V gave up 7 bases and J gave up 6 bases, with 21 bases separating them. The CDR3 has 14 residues. CDR1 and CDR2 (germline): SQVTM, ANQGSEA. PCR primers comprised 60 Vbeta and 13 Jbeta primers. The data were produced by immunoSEQ multiplex PCR, yet TCRdb's version contains in-frame clones alone and is incomplete. The data show 90,000 to 150,000 clones, roughly 9% seen once. These data belong to a study of cytomegalovirus exposure and HLA in healthy donors. The source of this sequence is a woman between 35 and 50 years old in good health and CMV-seropositive. The sequencing sample was made of PBMCs. This chain joins TRBV29-1 and TRBJ1-2; no firm D call. This CDR3 reads CSGNPPPGTDGYTF. The CDR3, as DNA: TGCAGCGGCAACCCGCCCCCAGGAACGGATGGCTACACCTTC. Based on the CDR3 plus reference TRBV29-1 and TRBJ1-2, the full variable domain is SAVISQKPSRDICQRGTSLTIQCQVDSQVTMMFWYRQQPGQSLTLIATANQGSEATYESGFVIDKFPISRPNLTFSTLTVSNMSPEDSSIYLCSGNPPPGTDGYTFGSGTRLTVV.